These 5 T cell receptor beta chains share one sample of origin, sequenced in a study of T-cell memory formation after mild COVID-19. TCRdb processed the 5' RACE reads anew with MiXCR; each CDR3 protein has one entry. There are roughly 190,000 distinct CDR3 sequences in the sample; 18% occur only once, and 2.4% lies in the top ten. The material sequenced was PBMCs or a T cell subset sorted from them (not recorded which). The origin of the receptors is an adult woman who had mild COVID-19 (a few samples of this study predate the infection). Cell type and time point are not known.

The CDR3 loop reads CASSLLYTDTQYF. CDR3 sequence (DNA): TGCGCCAGCAGCTTGCTCTACACAGATACGCAGTATTTT. J is TRBJ2-3 and V is TRBV5-1, with D uncertain. Looked up from germline, CDR1 is SGHRS and CDR2 is YFSETQ. The germline V and J ends were trimmed by 1 base and 2 bases, with 5 bases remaining between them. CDR3 size: 13 residues.

This clonotype was recorded many times. The rearrangement joins TRBV18 to TRBJ2-2; 7 nucleotides line up with TRBD1. The V and J ends lost 3 bases and 1 base, in that order; junction bases with no gene match: 2. In germline, CDR1 is KGHSH, CDR2 LQKENI. There are 15 residues in the CDR3. The DNA for the CDR3 is TGTGCCAGCTCACCTCAGGGGGTGAACACCGGGGAGCTGTTTTTT. It is translated as CASSPQGVNTGELFF.

This clonotype was seen repeatedly, ten times or more. The J gene is TRBJ2-3, the V gene TRBV19; TRBD2 might be the D (6 bases). Germline CDR1 reads LNHDA; CDR2 reads SQIVND (reference sequence). Trimming removed 1 base at V and 4 bases at J, with 12 bases between. The CDR3 runs to 15 residues. CDR3 DNA: TGTGCCAGTAGTATAGGACTAGGGCTGCCAGATACGCAGTATTTT. Amino acids: CASSIGLGLPDTQYF.

The chain joins TRBV5-5 to TRBJ2-3, with D perhaps matching TRBD1 (5 bases). The CDR3 is made up of 16 amino acids. V lost 1 base to trimming and J lost 0 bases, with 12 bases between them. In germline, CDR1 is SGHKS, CDR2 YYEKEE (reference sequence). The CDR3 DNA follows: TGTGCCAGCAGCTTGAGGGGTATGAGGAGCACAGATACGCAGTATTTT. It yields the protein CASSLRGMRSTDTQYF.

The CDR3 loop reads CASSPQGGAAYEQYF. The CDR3 bases are TGTGCCAGCAGCCCCCAAGGGGGGGCCGCCTACGAGCAGTACTTC. The chain has TRBV7-6 and TRBJ2-7, with a possible D match to TRBD2 (7 bases). The V end was cut by 5 bases, the J end by 2 bases, with 16 bases between. The CDR3 sequence is 15 residues long. From germline, CDR1 is SGHVS and CDR2 FNYEAQ.